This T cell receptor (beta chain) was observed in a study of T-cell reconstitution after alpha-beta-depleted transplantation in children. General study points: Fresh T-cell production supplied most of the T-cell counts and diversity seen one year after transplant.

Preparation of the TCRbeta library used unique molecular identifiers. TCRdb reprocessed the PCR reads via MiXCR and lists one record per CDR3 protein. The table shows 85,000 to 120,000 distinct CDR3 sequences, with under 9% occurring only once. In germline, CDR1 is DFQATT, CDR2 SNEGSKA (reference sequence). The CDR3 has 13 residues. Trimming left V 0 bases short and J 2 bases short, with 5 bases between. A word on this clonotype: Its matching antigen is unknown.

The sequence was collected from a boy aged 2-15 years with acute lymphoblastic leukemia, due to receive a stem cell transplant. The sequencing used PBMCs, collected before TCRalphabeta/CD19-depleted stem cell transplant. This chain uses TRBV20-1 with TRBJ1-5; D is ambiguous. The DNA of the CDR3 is TGCAGTGCTAGAGATGGGGGCAATCAGCCCCAGCATTTT. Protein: CSARDGGNQPQHF.